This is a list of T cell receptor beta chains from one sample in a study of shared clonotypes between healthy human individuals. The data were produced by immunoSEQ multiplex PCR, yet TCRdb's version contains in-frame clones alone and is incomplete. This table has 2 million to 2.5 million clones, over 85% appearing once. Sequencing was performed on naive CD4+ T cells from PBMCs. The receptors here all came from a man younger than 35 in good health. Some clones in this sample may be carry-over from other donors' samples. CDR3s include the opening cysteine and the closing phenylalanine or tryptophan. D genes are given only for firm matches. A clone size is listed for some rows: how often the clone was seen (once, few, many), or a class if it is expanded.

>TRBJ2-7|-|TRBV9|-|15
TGTGCCAGCAGCCCGAGGGCCCTTTCCTCCTACGAGCAGTACTTC
CASSPRALSSYEQYF
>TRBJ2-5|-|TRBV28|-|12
TGTGCCAGCAGTCCCCCTGTCGGTTCCCAGTACTTC
CASSPPVGSQYF
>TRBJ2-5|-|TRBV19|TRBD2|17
TGTGCCAGTAGTATCCTGGGCCAGCGGGAGGGGCGCGAGACCCAGTACTTC
CASSILGQREGRETQYF
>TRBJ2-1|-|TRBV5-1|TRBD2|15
TGCGCCAGCAGCCCCGGACTAGCGGACTACGTTGAGCAGTTCTTC
CASSPGLADYVEQFF
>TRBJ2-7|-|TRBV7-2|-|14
TGTGCCAGCAGTTTACCAGGGGTTAGCTACGAGCAGTACTTC
CASSLPGVSYEQYF
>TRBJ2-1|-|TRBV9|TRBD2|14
TGTGCCAGCAGCGTTAGCGGGACCAACAATGAGCAGTTCTTC
CASSVSGTNNEQFF
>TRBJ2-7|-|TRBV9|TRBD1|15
TGTGCCAGCAGCAAAAAGACAGGGGCCGCGTCTGAGCAGTACTTC
CASSKKTGAASEQYF
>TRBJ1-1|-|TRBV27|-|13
TGTGCCAGCAGTTTCCATAGCGAGGCTGAAGCTTTCTTT
CASSFHSEAEAFF
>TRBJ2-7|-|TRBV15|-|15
TGTGCCACCAGCAGCGGGGGCATAAGCTCCTACGAGCAGTACTTC
CATSSGGISSYEQYF
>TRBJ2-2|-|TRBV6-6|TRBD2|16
TGTGCCAGCCAAGAGCGGGAGGGCCCGAACACCGGGGAGCTGTTTTTT
CASQEREGPNTGELFF
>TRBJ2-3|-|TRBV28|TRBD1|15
TGTGCCAGCAGTCCCGGGACAGGGAACACAGATACGCAGTATTTT
CASSPGTGNTDTQYF
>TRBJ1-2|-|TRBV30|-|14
TGTGCCTGGAGTGTACCTGGGGGGGAGTATGGCTACACCTTC
CAWSVPGGEYGYTF
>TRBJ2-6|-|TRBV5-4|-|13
TGTGCCAGCAGCGGGTCTGGGGCCAACGTCCTGACTTTC
CASSGSGANVLTF
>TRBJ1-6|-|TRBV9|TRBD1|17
TGTGCCAGCAGCGTAGCTACGGGGACAGTAGGCGGTTCACCCCTCCACTTT
CASSVATGTVGGSPLHF
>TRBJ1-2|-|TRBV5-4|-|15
TGTGCCAGCAGCTTGGGGGGGCGGGCTAACTATGGCTACACCTTC
CASSLGGRANYGYTF
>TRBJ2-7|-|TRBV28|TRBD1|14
TGTGCCAGCAGTAACCCGGGACAGACATACGAGCAGTACTTC
CASSNPGQTYEQYF
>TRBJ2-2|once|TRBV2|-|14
TGTGCCAGCAGTGAAAACATTGGGGCCGGGGAGCTGTTTTTT
CASSENIGAGELFF
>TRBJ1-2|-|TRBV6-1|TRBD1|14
TGTGCCAGCACCCTATGGACAGGGAACTATGGCTACACCTTC
CASTLWTGNYGYTF
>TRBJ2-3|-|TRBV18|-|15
TGTGCCAGCTCACCAAAGTCCGGAGGCACAGATACGCAGTATTTT
CASSPKSGGTDTQYF
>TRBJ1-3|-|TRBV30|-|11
TGTGCCTGGGCAGGCTCTGCCACCATATATTTT
CAWAGSATIYF
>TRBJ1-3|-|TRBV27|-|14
TGTGCCAGCAGTTTATCAGGGGCTGGAAACACCATATATTTT
CASSLSGAGNTIYF
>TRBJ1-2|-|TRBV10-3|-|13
TGTGCCATCAGTGAGGGACGGCAATATGGCTACACCTTC
CAISEGRQYGYTF
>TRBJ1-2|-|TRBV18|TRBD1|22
TGTGCCAGCTCACTGCAAACGGCCCTATTATTTACCGGGACAGCTAACTATGTTGGCTACACCTTC
CASSLQTALLFTGTANYVGYTF
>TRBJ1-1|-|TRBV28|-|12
TGTGCCAGCAGAGAGGTGGACACTGAAGCTTTCTTT
CASREVDTEAFF
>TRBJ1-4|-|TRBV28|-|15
TGTGCCAGCACCCTAATGGGGGGCGCGAGAGAAAAACTGTTTTTT
CASTLMGGAREKLFF
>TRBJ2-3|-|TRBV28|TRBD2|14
TGTGCCAGCAGTCCACGACTAGCGACAGATACGCAGTATTTT
CASSPRLATDTQYF
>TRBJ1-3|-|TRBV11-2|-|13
TGTGCCACCGGAGCCAGCTCTGGAAACACCATATATTTT
CATGASSGNTIYF
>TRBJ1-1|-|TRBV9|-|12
TGTGCCAGCAAGGGGACGAACACTGAAGCTTTCTTT
CASKGTNTEAFF
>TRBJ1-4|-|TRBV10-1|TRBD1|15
TGCGCCAGCAGAGAGAGACAGGGGAGGGATGAAAAACTGTTTTTT
CASRERQGRDEKLFF
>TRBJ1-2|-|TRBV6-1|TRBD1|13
TGTGCCACCGCAGGGGGGACTAACTATGGCTACACCTTC
CATAGGTNYGYTF
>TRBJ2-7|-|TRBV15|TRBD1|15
TGTGCCACCAGCAGAGACGACAGGGGGTCCAACGAGCAGTACTTC
CATSRDDRGSNEQYF
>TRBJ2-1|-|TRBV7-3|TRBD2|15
TGTGCCAGCAGCTCGGGACTAGCGGGAAACAATGAGCAGTTCTTC
CASSSGLAGNNEQFF
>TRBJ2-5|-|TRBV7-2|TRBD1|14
TGTGCCAGCAGCTCCCCGGGACAGCAAGAGACCCAGTACTTC
CASSSPGQQETQYF
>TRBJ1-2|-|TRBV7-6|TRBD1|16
TGTGCCAGCAGCTTGGCTCCGGGACAGGTTGTCTATGGCTACACCTTC
CASSLAPGQVVYGYTF
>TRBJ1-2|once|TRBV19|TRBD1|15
TGTGCCAGTAGTATAGGTGGACAGGGAGCTTATGGCTACACCTTC
CASSIGGQGAYGYTF
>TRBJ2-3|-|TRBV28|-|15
TGTGCCAGCAGTCTGCTAGCTCTTAGCACAGATACGCAGTATTTT
CASSLLALSTDTQYF
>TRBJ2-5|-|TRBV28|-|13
TGTGCCAGCACTACCGGGAGAACTAAGACCCAGTACTTC
CASTTGRTKTQYF
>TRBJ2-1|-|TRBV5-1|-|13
TGCGCCAGCAGCTTGTTCGCGGGCAATGAGCAGTTCTTC
CASSLFAGNEQFF
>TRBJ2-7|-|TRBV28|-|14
TGTGCCAGCAGTTTATTGGGTGAGGCTCGCGAGCAGTACTTC
CASSLLGEAREQYF
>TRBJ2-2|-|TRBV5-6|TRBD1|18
TGTGCCAGCAGCTCTGGACAGGGAAGAGGAACCTACACCGGGGAGCTGTTTTTT
CASSSGQGRGTYTGELFF
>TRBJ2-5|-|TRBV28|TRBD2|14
TGTGCCAGCACCGACCGGGGAGCGGGAGGGGCCCAGTACTTC
CASTDRGAGGAQYF
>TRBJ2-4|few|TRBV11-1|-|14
TGTGCCAGCAGCTTAGACAGGGCCAAAAACATTCAGTACTTC
CASSLDRAKNIQYF
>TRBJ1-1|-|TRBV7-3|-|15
TGTGCCAGCAGCTCGCAGGGCCTCTTGAACACTGAAGCTTTCTTT
CASSSQGLLNTEAFF
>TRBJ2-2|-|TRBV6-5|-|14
TGTGCCAGCAGGTCGACAGGTTTTTTTGGGGAGCTGTTTTTT
CASRSTGFFGELFF
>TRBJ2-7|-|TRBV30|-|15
TGTGCCTGGAGTGTATCTCTATGGACCACCTACGAGCAGTACTTC
CAWSVSLWTTYEQYF
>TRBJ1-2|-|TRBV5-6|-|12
TGTGCCAGCACCATCCGGGACTATGGCTACACCTTC
CASTIRDYGYTF
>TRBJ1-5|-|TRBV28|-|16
TGTGCCAGCAGTTTACCTCCGAGGGGAACAGCGCGGCCCCAGCATTTT
CASSLPPRGTARPQHF
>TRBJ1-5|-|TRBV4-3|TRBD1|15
TGCGCCAGCAGCCAAGGACAGGGAGTGGATCAGCCCCAGCATTTT
CASSQGQGVDQPQHF
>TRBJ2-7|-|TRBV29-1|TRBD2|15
TGCAGCGTTGAAGCTCGATCTAGCGGGAGCTACGAGCAGTACTTC
CSVEARSSGSYEQYF
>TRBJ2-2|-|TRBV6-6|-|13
TGTGCCAGCAGTGGACAGAACACCGGGGAGCTGTTTTTT
CASSGQNTGELFF
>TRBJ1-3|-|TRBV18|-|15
TGTGCCAGCTCACCACTTCCGGCGGCAGGAGACACCATATATTTT
CASSPLPAAGDTIYF
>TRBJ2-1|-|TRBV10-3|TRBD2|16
TGTGCCATCAGCCGGGGGGGCGGAAACTCCTACAATGAGCAGTTCTTC
CAISRGGGNSYNEQFF
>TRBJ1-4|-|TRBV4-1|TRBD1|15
TGCGCCAGCAGCCAGAGGGACAGGGGGCGTGAAAAACTGTTTTTT
CASSQRDRGREKLFF
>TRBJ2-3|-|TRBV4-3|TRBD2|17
TGCGCCAGCAGCCAATTGACTAGCGGAGACTCGGGTGATACGCAGTATTTT
CASSQLTSGDSGDTQYF
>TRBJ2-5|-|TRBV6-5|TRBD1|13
TGTGCCAGCAGTCGAGACAGGGCAGAGACCCAGTACTTC
CASSRDRAETQYF
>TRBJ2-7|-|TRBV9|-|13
TGTGCCAGCAGCGAGACACCGGGTTACGAGCAGTACTTC
CASSETPGYEQYF
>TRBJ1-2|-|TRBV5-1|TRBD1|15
TGCGCCAGCAGCACCGGGACAGGCCCTTTTTATGGCTACACCTTC
CASSTGTGPFYGYTF
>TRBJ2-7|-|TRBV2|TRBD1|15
TGTGCCAGCTACTCTCGGACAGGGAAACTCGACGAGCAGTACTTC
CASYSRTGKLDEQYF
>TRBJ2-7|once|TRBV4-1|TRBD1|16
TGCGCCAGCAGCCAAGAATCCTGGGACAGATCCTACGAGCAGTACTTC
CASSQESWDRSYEQYF